This is a list of T cell receptor beta chains from one sample in a study of early T cells in non-severe SARS-CoV-2 infection. Each CDR3 protein is one row after TCRdb ran MiXCR on the 5' RACE reads. The sample carries tens of thousands of distinct CDR3 sequences, under 8% recorded once. The starting material was whole blood, obtained at baseline. These receptors originate from an adult who was a healthcare worker with PCR-confirmed SARS-CoV-2 infection or an uninfected control (not recorded which). CDR3s leave out the opening cysteine and the closing phenylalanine or tryptophan.

V	J	CDR3
TRBV12-3/TRBV12-4	TRBJ2-7	ASSFDGNEQY
TRBV4-1	TRBJ2-1	ASSQAPGQGGYEQF
TRBV7-2	TRBJ2-7	ASSLVFLSEQY
TRBV18	TRBJ2-4	ASSTGREEEDIQY
TRBV29-1	TRBJ2-5	SGTGGGGETQY
TRBV12-3/TRBV12-4	TRBJ2-1	ASCPDSPEQF
TRBV15	TRBJ2-2	ATSRNWGELF
TRBV7-8	TRBJ1-1	ASRQGLNTEAF
TRBV2	TRBJ1-1	ASNVSPYGEAF
TRBV20-1	TRBJ1-2	SASLAAENYGYT
TRBV21-1	TRBJ2-7	ASTLSSYEQY
TRBV27	TRBJ2-2	ASSLLSGQGNTGELF
TRBV7-6	TRBJ2-4	ASSLYTGDRIQY
TRBV6-5	TRBJ1-1	ASSYDRRGTEAF
TRBV29-1	TRBJ2-5	SVEVRQGALSQY
TRBV12-3/TRBV12-4	TRBJ1-2	ASSLASGGQGYT
TRBV30	TRBJ2-7	AWSVHVSYEQY
TRBV7-2	TRBJ2-3	ASSPRTGSDTQY
TRBV30	TRBJ1-1	AWSPPQGPEAF
TRBV7-9	TRBJ2-6	ASSLGAGSGANVLT
TRBV30	TRBJ1-4	AWIHSGRVATNEKLF
TRBV28	TRBJ1-1	ASSFTSRGTEAF
TRBV29-1	TRBJ2-7	SVRRARTSDEQY
TRBV7-8	TRBJ2-1	ASSLVVSPYNEQF
TRBV7-9	TRBJ2-1	VSSSFGEQF
TRBV7-9	TRBJ2-1	ASSFSRGGLYNEQF
TRBV7-2	TRBJ2-1	ASSFVKRPSGEQF
TRBV5-1	TRBJ2-7	ASSPAYEQY
TRBV12-3/TRBV12-4	TRBJ1-3	ASSPNYWGLDGNTIY
TRBV12-3/TRBV12-4	TRBJ2-1	ASSLANEQF
TRBV20-1	TRBJ2-1	SVDLGTRAYNEQF
TRBV12-3/TRBV12-4	TRBJ2-7	ASSLSLPAREQY
TRBV5-5	TRBJ1-1	ASSFRVRDRVVGTEAF
TRBV6-5	TRBJ1-3	ASFRQGGGNTIY
TRBV6-5	TRBJ2-7	ASKGTSGSYEQY
TRBV7-9	TRBJ2-1	ASSWLSSYNEQF
TRBV28	TRBJ1-1	ASSWLFLNTEAF
TRBV4-1	TRBJ1-1	ASSQAAGMNTEAF
TRBV15	TRBJ2-5	ATSRDRRGLARETQY
TRBV10-3	TRBJ2-7	AISTGQGASYEQY
TRBV2	TRBJ2-2	ASSGQGHGELF
TRBV2	TRBJ1-1	ASSEPGYTEAF
TRBV2	TRBJ1-5	ANLNQPQH
TRBV5-1	TRBJ2-5	ASSGGTSGETQY
TRBV6-5	TRBJ1-5	ASSYLGRGQPQH